Following are 32 T cell receptor beta chains from one sample sequenced in a study of Ad26.COV2.S vaccination and SARS-CoV-2 variants. Treatment in this sample: roughly 19 received Ad26.COV2.S at low or high dose, single or two shots; several received placebo; per-sample allocation not given. Each sample was drawn 63 days after the first injection (of vaccine or placebo). Here immunoSEQ multiplex PCR was the method, and the copy in TCRdb shows in-frame clones only, minus some. The table lists about 680,000 clones, approximately 88% of them singletons. This specimen was peripheral blood, taken in a trial of Ad26.COV2.S vaccine versus placebo. All receptors come from a person aged 18-65 years who received the Ad26.COV2.S COVID-19 vaccine or a placebo.

V usage is TRBV7-2 and J usage is TRBJ1-5; no reliable D call. The CDR3 is 13 amino acids. Germline V lookup: CDR1 SGHTA, CDR2 FQGNSA. The germline V and J ends were trimmed by 3 bases and 3 bases, with 6 bases remaining between them. The CDR3 spells CASSFQYNQPQHF. DNA of the CDR3: TGTGCCAGCAGCTTTCAGTACAATCAGCCCCAGCATTTT.

Here the CDR3 reads CASNIPSTDTQYF. The DNA of the CDR3 is TGTGCCAGTAACATTCCTAGCACAGATACGCAGTATTTT. This rearrangement joins TRBV19 to TRBJ2-3; no definite D call. Per germline, CDR1 LNHDA and CDR2 SQIVND (reference sequence). The CDR3 is 13 amino acids. V lost 7 bases to trimming and J lost 0 bases, with 8 bases between them. Full variable domain (outside the CDR3, taken from reference TRBV19 and TRBJ2-3): DGGITQSPKYLFRKEGQNVTLSCEQNLNHDAMYWYRQDPGQGLRLIYYSQIVNDFQKGDIAEGYSVSREKKESFPLTVTSAQKNPTAFYLCASNIPSTDTQYFGPGTRLTVL.

J is TRBJ1-2 and V is TRBV14, with D perhaps TRBD1 (5 bases). Trimming shortened V by 4 bases and J by 3 bases, and 9 bases separated the two germline ends. The CDR3 spans 13 residues. Germline CDR1 is SGHDN and CDR2 is FVKESK. CDR3 coding DNA: TGTGCCAGCAGCCGAGGGGATCACTATGGCTACACCTTC. Protein sequence: CASSRGDHYGYTF.

The chain joins TRBV24-1 to TRBJ2-3; 13 bases align to TRBD2. The CDR3 sequence is 16 residues long. CDR1 is KGHDR and CDR2 is SFDVKD in the germline V gene. V lost 3 bases and J lost 5; bases outside the gene matches: 4. This chain's CDR3 is CATSDRGLAGRDTQYF. The CDR3 DNA follows: TGTGCCACCAGTGATCGGGGACTAGCGGGGAGAGATACGCAGTATTTT.

The V gene is TRBV7-9, the J gene TRBJ2-5; D is undetermined. Trimming removed 5 bases at V and 2 bases at J, with 3 bases between. CDR1 and CDR2 from the germline V gene are SEHNR and FQNEAQ (reference sequence). The CDR3 covers 11 residues. The CDR3 spells CASSKQETQYF. CDR3 nucleotide sequence: TGTGCCAGCAGCAAACAAGAGACCCAGTACTTC.

This chain uses TRBV10-3 with TRBJ1-5; D call uncertain. The CDR3 loop spans 14 amino acids. CDR1 is ENHRY, CDR2 SYGVKD, per germline. Trimming shortened V by 10 bases and J by 4 bases, and 17 bases separated the two germline ends. The DNA of the CDR3 is TGTGCCAACGAGCAGCTAGAGACGAATCAGCCCCAGCATTTT. Translating gives CANEQLETNQPQHF.

This rearrangement joins TRBV3-1 (or the pseudogene TRBV3-2) to TRBJ1-2; 9 positions agree with TRBD1. This CDR3 has 15 amino acids. Germline-derived CDR1 and CDR2 are LGHDT and YNNKEL (reference sequence). V trimming: 1 base; J trimming: 4 bases; junction bases outside the gene matches: 4. The CDR3 DNA reads as TGTGCCAGCAGCCAAGGGGACAGGGAACGCTATGGCTACACCTTC. Its translation: CASSQGDRERYGYTF.

The CDR3 protein is CASSQRYGVSTGELFF. As DNA, the CDR3 is TGTGCCAGCAGCCAACGATATGGGGTCTCCACCGGGGAGCTGTTTTTT. The chain recombines TRBV7-2 with TRBJ2-2; D is undetermined. Germline V gives CDR1 SGHTA, CDR2 FQGNSA. The CDR3 runs 16 residues. Trimming took off 5 bases at V and 4 bases at J, with 17 bases between the two ends.

The chain carries TRBV4-2 and TRBJ2-1, with no clear D. Trimming took off 6 bases at V and 4 bases at J, with 7 bases between the two ends. Germline loops: CDR1 LGHNA, CDR2 YNFKEQ. This CDR3 spans 12 amino acids. The CDR3 region is CASSRTYNEQFF. CDR3 coding DNA: TGTGCCAGCAGTCGGACGTACAATGAGCAGTTCTTC.

This sequence joins TRBV6-2 or TRBV6-3 and TRBJ2-5; D not resolved. V gave up 6 bases and J gave up 1 base, with 12 bases separating them. Germline CDR1 reads MNHEY; CDR2 reads SVGEGT. The CDR3 covers 14 residues. The CDR3 DNA reads TGTGCCAGCAGCCTCAGTATTCTCCAAGAGACCCAGTACTTC. It specifies CASSLSILQETQYF.

This chain joins TRBV30 and TRBJ2-2; no reliable D call. The germline V and J ends were trimmed by 6 bases and 2 bases, with 7 bases remaining between them. CDR3 length equals 12 residues. Germline CDR1 is GTSNPN and CDR2 is SVGIG (reference sequence). The CDR3 DNA is TGTGCCTGCAACAATAACACCGGGGAGCTGTTTTTT. Protein sequence: CACNNNTGELFF.

The chain's CDR3 is CASSFGSGSATNEKLFF. The CDR3 DNA is TGTGCCAGCAGTTTCGGTTCGGGATCTGCAACTAATGAAAAACTGTTTTTT. This chain uses TRBV27 with TRBJ1-4; D not resolved. Germline V lookup: CDR1 MNHEY, CDR2 SMNVEV (reference sequence). The CDR3 loop spans 17 amino acids. Trimming took 3 bases from V and 0 from J, leaving 14 bases between them.

This chain joins TRBV3-1 (or the pseudogene TRBV3-2) and TRBJ2-5; 15 nucleotides align to TRBD2. The J segment lost 5 bases and the V segment lost 5 bases, leaving 3 bases of the junction unmatched. From germline, CDR1 is LGHDT and CDR2 YNNKEL (reference sequence). The CDR3 is made up of 15 amino acids. In DNA form, the CDR3 reads TGTGCCAGCAGCTTTGGACTAGCGGGAGGGGAGACCCAGTACTTC. Its translation: CASSFGLAGGETQYF.

For the CDR3, the DNA is TGTGCCACCAGCAGAGATGGGGAGGCCACACACGATGAGCAGTTCTTC. Translating gives CATSRDGEATHDEQFF. The chain carries TRBV15 and TRBJ2-1; D is possibly TRBD2 (6 bases). The V and J ends lost 0 bases and 8 bases respectively, with 17 bases between them. CDR1 and CDR2 (germline): LNHNV, YYDKDF (reference sequence). The CDR3 is 16 amino acids.

This chain connects TRBV19 to TRBJ2-3; D call uncertain. Germline V lookup: CDR1 LNHDA, CDR2 SQIVND (reference sequence). V was trimmed by 5 bases and J by 0 bases, leaving 6 bases between them. This CDR3 is 13 amino acids long. The DNA for the CDR3 is TGTGCCAGTAGTGCGGTTAGCACAGATACGCAGTATTTT. It codes for CASSAVSTDTQYF.

The J gene is TRBJ2-1, the V gene TRBV5-1; 8 bases line up with TRBD1. V shed 5 bases, J shed 2 bases, and the junction held 0 bases outside the gene matches. The CDR3 runs 13 residues. Germline V lookup: CDR1 SGHRS, CDR2 YFSETQ. In nucleotides, the CDR3 is TGCGCCAGCAGGGACAGGGCCTACAATGAGCAGTTCTTC. Residues: CASRDRAYNEQFF.

As to this clone: At one of its ends the junction is not consistent with the germline gene, which may arise from a read error. The rearrangement joins TRBV7-7 to TRBJ2-5; 8 bases fit TRBD1. Germline CDR1 and CDR2: SSHAT and FNYEAQ (reference sequence). The CDR3 runs to 14 residues. The CDR3 is CASSLAGGAETQYF. The CDR3 coding sequence is TGTGCTAGCAGCTTAGCAGGGGGCGCAGAGACCCAGTACTTC. Together with reference TRBV7-7 and TRBJ2-5, the CDR3 gives the full variable domain: GAGVSQSPRYKVTKRGQDVTLRCDPISSHATLYWYQQALGQGPEFLTYFNYEAQPDKSGLPSDRFSAERPEGSISTLTIQRTEQRDSAMYRCASSLAGGAETQYFGPGTRLLVL.

The genes are TRBV5-1 and TRBJ2-7, with D maybe TRBD1 (6 bases). CDR1 and CDR2 (germline): SGHRS, YFSETQ. This CDR3 spans 14 amino acids. V was clipped by 0 bases and J by 3 bases, with 10 bases between them. The CDR3 here is CASSLDRVGYEQYF. CDR3 nucleotides: TGCGCCAGCAGCTTGGACAGGGTGGGCTACGAGCAGTACTTC.

The chain carries TRBV5-1 and TRBJ2-1, with D possibly TRBD2 on 5 matching bases. Looked up from germline, CDR1 is SGHRS and CDR2 is YFSETQ. V lost 0 bases and J 1 base, leaving 14 bases between the germline ends. CDR3 length: 17 residues. Here the CDR3 reads CASSLEVLARSYNEQFF. The CDR3, as DNA: TGCGCCAGCAGCTTGGAAGTCTTAGCGAGATCCTACAATGAGCAGTTCTTC.

The chain combines TRBV7-2 with TRBJ2-7; D ambiguous. The germline V and J ends were trimmed by 8 bases and 2 bases, with 13 bases remaining between them. The germline V gene encodes CDR1 SGHTA and CDR2 FQGNSA. The length of the CDR3 is 13 residues. The CDR3 coding sequence is TGTGCCAGCGCCCTTTCTATAGCCTACGAGCAGTACTTC. Translating gives CASALSIAYEQYF.

The CDR3 loop reads CASSPRTGPTTEAFF. CDR3 nucleotide sequence: TGTGCCAGCAGCCCAAGAACAGGGCCGACTACTGAAGCTTTCTTT. The V and J genes are TRBV11-2 and TRBJ1-1, with TRBD1 as a possible D gene (6 bases). The V end was cut by 5 bases, the J end by 5 bases, with 18 bases between. Germline assignment: CDR1 SGHAT and CDR2 FQNNGV. The CDR3 is made up of 15 amino acids.

The V and J genes are TRBV7-2 and TRBJ1-2; TRBD1 matches 7 bases. The CDR3 covers 15 residues. CDR1 and CDR2 (germline): SGHTA, FQGNSA. Germline trimming cut 2 bases from V and 4 bases from J; bases unmatched to any gene: 7. The CDR3 spells CASSLMRQGSYGYTF. The CDR3 nucleotides are TGTGCCAGCAGCTTAATGCGACAGGGCAGCTATGGCTACACCTTC.

This clone showed up just once. The chain recombines TRBV7-3 with TRBJ2-5; D assignment may be TRBD1 or TRBD2 (6 bases each). Germline CDR1 and CDR2: SGHTA and FQGTGA. The CDR3 has 15 residues. Trimming cost V 3 bases and J 0 bases, with 11 bases left between them. The CDR3: CASSLVGGDQETQYF. CDR3 in DNA: TGTGCCAGCAGCTTGGTGGGGGGCGACCAAGAGACCCAGTACTTC.

The rearrangement joins TRBV2 to TRBJ1-3; no reliable D call. V was trimmed by 7 bases and J by 0 bases, leaving 16 bases between them. This CDR3 has 16 amino acids. CDR1 and CDR2 from the germline V gene are SNHLY and FYNNEI. The CDR3 reads CASKEVGRVSGNTIYF. The CDR3 DNA reads as TGTGCCAGCAAGGAAGTTGGGCGGGTCTCTGGAAACACCATATATTTT.

V and J are TRBV7-2 and TRBJ2-3, with D tentatively TRBD2 (7 bases). The CDR3 totals 15 residues. Germline V gene data show CDR1 as SGHTA and CDR2 as FQGNSA. Trimming pared 1 base from V and 10 bases from J, leaving 18 bases between. In DNA form, the CDR3 reads TGTGCCAGCAGCTTAGAGAGGGGGGGCAGGATTCCGCAGTATTTT. It specifies CASSLERGGRIPQYF. The entire variable domain, with the rest obtained from reference TRBV7-2 and TRBJ2-3, is as follows: GAGVSQSPSNKVTEKGKDVELRCDPISGHTALYWYRQSLGQGLEFLIYFQGNSAPDKSGLPSDRFSAERTGGSVSTLTIQRTQQEDSAVYLCASSLERGGRIPQYFGPGTRLTVL.

This clone was observed a few times. The rearrangement uses TRBV18 and TRBJ1-6, with D possibly TRBD1 on 6 matching bases. Per the germline V gene, CDR1 is KGHSH and CDR2 is LQKENI. The ends were cut back, 0 bases at V and 9 bases at J, with 15 bases in the middle. The CDR3 length is 16 residues. CDR3 nucleotides: TGTGCCAGCTCACCACCCCGTCAGGGGAACGGTTCACCCCTCCACTTT. Residues: CASSPPRQGNGSPLHF.

In its sample, this clone was seen once. V usage is TRBV6-5 and J usage is TRBJ1-4; 7 bases agree with TRBD1. CDR3 length equals 14 residues. Germline CDR1 is MNHEY and CDR2 is SVGAGI. Losses at the gene ends were 5 bases for V and 7 bases for J; bases not matched to a gene: 7. The CDR3 loop reads CASSKQGIGEKLFF. Here the CDR3 DNA reads TGTGCCAGCAGTAAACAGGGGATTGGTGAAAAACTGTTTTTT.

This chain joins TRBV9 and TRBJ2-5; D is unresolved. The CDR3 extends over 11 amino acids. Per germline, CDR1 SGDLS and CDR2 YYNGEE. The V end lost 7 bases, the J end lost 5 bases, and 9 bases lay between the germline ends. CDR3 region: CASEVLETQYF. The DNA of the CDR3 is TGTGCCAGCGAGGTCCTGGAGACCCAGTACTTC.

The chain is built from TRBV19 and TRBJ1-5, with 9 bases lining up with TRBD1. CDR1 and CDR2 (germline): LNHDA, SQIVND (reference sequence). CDR3 length equals 17 residues. With V trimmed by 5 bases and J by 4 bases, 12 bases remained unmatched. This chain's CDR3 is CASSSRGVTGGNQPQHF. CDR3 sequence (DNA): TGTGCCAGTAGTTCCCGGGGGGTGACAGGGGGTAATCAGCCCCAGCATTTT.

The chain recombines TRBV3-1 (or the pseudogene TRBV3-2) with TRBJ2-1, with D perhaps TRBD1 or TRBD2 (5 bases each). CDR1 and CDR2 from the germline V gene are LGHDT and YNNKEL (reference sequence). This CDR3 has 14 amino acids. V dropped 1 base and J dropped 7 bases, with 11 bases sitting between them. DNA of the CDR3: TGTGCCAGCAGCCAAGCGGGGTGGGGGAATGAGCAGTTCTTC. Protein product: CASSQAGWGNEQFF.

For this clone: The sample has other DNA sequences that encode this CDR3 too. The V gene is TRBV10-3, the J gene TRBJ2-2; D is ambiguous. The CDR3 runs to 14 residues. V was trimmed by 10 bases and J by 0 bases, leaving 12 bases between them. The V gene's germline CDR1 is ENHRY and CDR2 SYGVKD. The CDR3 is CATELYSNTGELFF. The CDR3 region has the DNA TGTGCCACTGAACTCTATTCGAACACCGGGGAGCTGTTTTTT.

The chain joins TRBV30 to TRBJ1-1; a weak D match, TRBD1 (6 bases). Deletions cut 6 bases from V and 0 bases from J, with 14 bases between. The V gene's germline CDR1 is GTSNPN and CDR2 SVGIG (reference sequence). The length of the CDR3 is 14 residues. CDR3: CACNAGGLNTEAFF. The DNA for the CDR3 is TGTGCCTGTAACGCCGGGGGGCTGAACACTGAAGCTTTCTTT.